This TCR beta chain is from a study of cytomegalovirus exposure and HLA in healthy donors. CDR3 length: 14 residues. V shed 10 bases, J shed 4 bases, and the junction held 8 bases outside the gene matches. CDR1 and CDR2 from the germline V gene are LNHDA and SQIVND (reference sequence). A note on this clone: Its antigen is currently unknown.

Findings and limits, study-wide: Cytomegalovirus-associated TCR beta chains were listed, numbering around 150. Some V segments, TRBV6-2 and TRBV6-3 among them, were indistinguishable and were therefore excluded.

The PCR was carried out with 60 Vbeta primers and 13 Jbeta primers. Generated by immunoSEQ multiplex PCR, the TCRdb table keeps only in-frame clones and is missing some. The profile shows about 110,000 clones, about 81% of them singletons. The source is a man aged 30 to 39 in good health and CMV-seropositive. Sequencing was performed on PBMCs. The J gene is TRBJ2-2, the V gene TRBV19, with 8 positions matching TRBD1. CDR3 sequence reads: CATSRQGITGELFF. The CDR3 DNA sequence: TGTGCCACCAGTCGACAGGGGATCACCGGGGAGCTGTTTTTT.